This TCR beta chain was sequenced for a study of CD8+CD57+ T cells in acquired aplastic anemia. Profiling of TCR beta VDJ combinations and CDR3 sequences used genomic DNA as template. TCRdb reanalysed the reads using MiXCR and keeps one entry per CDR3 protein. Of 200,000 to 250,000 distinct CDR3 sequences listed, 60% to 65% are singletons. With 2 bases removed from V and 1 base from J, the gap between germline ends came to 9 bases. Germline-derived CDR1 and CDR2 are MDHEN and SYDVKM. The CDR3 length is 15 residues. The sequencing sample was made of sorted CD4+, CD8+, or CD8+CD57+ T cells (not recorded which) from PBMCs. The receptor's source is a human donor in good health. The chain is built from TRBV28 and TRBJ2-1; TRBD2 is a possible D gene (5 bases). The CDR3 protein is CASSLIGVSYNEQFF. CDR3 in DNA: TGTGCCAGCAGTTTAATCGGGGTATCCTACAATGAGCAGTTCTTC.